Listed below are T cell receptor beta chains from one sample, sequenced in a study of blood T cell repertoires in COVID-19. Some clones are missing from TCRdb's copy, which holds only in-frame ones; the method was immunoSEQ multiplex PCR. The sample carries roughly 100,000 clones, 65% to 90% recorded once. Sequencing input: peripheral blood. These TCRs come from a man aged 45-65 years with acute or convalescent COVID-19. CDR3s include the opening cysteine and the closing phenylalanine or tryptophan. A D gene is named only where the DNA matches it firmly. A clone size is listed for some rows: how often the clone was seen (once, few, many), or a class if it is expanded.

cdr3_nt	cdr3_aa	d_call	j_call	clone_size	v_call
TGTGCAACCGCAGTGAACTCCGGGACAAGAAATCAGCCCCAGCATTTT	CATAVNSGTRNQPQHF	NA	TRBJ1-5	few	TRBV2
TGTGCCAGCAGCTTAGCGTACTGGACAGGGGGCTGGAATTCACCCCTCCACTTT	CASSLAYWTGGWNSPLHF	TRBD1	TRBJ1-6	NA	TRBV7-2
TGTGCCAGCAGTCCAGTGCCGGGAGTTACCACAGATACGCAGTATTTT	CASSPVPGVTTDTQYF	NA	TRBJ2-3	NA	TRBV7-9
TGTGCCACCAGTGATTTGGACAGCCACTATGGCTACACCTTC	CATSDLDSHYGYTF	NA	TRBJ1-2	NA	TRBV24-1
TGTGCCAGCAGTTTGGGGGGTGGAGTGACTGAAGCTTTCTTT	CASSLGGGVTEAFF	NA	TRBJ1-1	NA	TRBV27
TGTGCCAGCTCAAATGGGACCGGGACAGTCTCCTACGAGCAGTACTTC	CASSNGTGTVSYEQYF	TRBD1	TRBJ2-7	NA	TRBV18
TGTGCCAGCAGCTTCTCTGGGGGCGGCAGCATTCAGTACTTC	CASSFSGGGSIQYF	NA	TRBJ2-4	NA	TRBV5-8
TGTGCCAGCTCACCACCCCTGGGGGGTGGGGCCAACGTCCTGACTTTC	CASSPPLGGGANVLTF	NA	TRBJ2-6	NA	TRBV18
TGCGCCAGCAGCCCTGGACAGGGTAATTCACCCCTCCACTTT	CASSPGQGNSPLHF	TRBD1	TRBJ1-6	once	TRBV5-1
TGTGCCAGCAGCTTATCATCCAGGGGGCACACAGATACGCAGTATTTT	CASSLSSRGHTDTQYF	TRBD1	TRBJ2-3	NA	TRBV7-3
TGTGCCAGCAGCCCCGGGTCCCACGAGCAGTACTTC	CASSPGSHEQYF	NA	TRBJ2-7	once	TRBV13
TGTGCCAGCAGTTATCCAAGCGGGGTCAATCAGCCCCAGCATTTT	CASSYPSGVNQPQHF	NA	TRBJ1-5	NA	TRBV6-5
TGTGCCACCAGTGATTTGTTGGCGGGAGGCGGAGAGACCCAGTACTTC	CATSDLLAGGGETQYF	TRBD2	TRBJ2-5	NA	TRBV24-1
TGCGCCAGCAGCCCCTGGACTAGCGCGATCTACAATGAGCAGTTCTTC	CASSPWTSAIYNEQFF	TRBD2	TRBJ2-1	NA	TRBV4-1